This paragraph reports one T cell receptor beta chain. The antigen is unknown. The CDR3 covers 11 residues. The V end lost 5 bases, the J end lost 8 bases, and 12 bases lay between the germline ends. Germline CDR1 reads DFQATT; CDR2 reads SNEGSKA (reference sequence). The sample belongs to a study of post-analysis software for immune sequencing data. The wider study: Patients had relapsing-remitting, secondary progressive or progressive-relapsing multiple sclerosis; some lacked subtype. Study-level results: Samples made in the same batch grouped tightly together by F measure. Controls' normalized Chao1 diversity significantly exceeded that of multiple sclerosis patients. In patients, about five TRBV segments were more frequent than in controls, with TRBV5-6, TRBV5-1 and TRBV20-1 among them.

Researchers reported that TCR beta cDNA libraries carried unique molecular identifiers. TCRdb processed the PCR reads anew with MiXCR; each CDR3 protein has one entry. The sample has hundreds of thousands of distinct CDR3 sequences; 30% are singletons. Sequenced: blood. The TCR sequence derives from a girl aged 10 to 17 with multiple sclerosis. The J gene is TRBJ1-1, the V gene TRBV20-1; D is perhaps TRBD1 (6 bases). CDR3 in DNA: TGCAGTGCTTCAAGGACAGCCGAAGCTTTCTTT. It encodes CSASRTAEAFF.